The clone carrying this T cell receptor (beta chain) was seen more than once but under ten times. This record belongs to a study of blood T cells in healthy people across ages. Per the germline V gene, CDR1 is SGHDT and CDR2 is YYEEEE. Trimming removed 7 bases from V and 2 bases from J, with 12 bases in between. The CDR3 sequence is 13 residues long. The use of a sample-barcoded 5' primer and a J-beta primer mix characterized a second PCR of about 7 to 12 cycles. Tagging of each cDNA molecule was performed by a template-switch adaptor with 12 random nucleotides. MiXCR, run by TCRdb on the 5' RACE reads, gives a single entry per CDR3 protein. The sample comprises 950,000 to 1,200,000 distinct CDR3 sequences, around two fifths of which are singletons, and 13% rests with the top ten.

The specimen was blood. The source is a man aged 18 to 29 in good health. V usage is TRBV5-6 and J usage is TRBJ1-2; D gene unclear. The CDR3 sequence: CASYFGENYGYTF. The CDR3 bases are TGTGCCAGCTATTTTGGGGAGAACTATGGCTACACCTTC.